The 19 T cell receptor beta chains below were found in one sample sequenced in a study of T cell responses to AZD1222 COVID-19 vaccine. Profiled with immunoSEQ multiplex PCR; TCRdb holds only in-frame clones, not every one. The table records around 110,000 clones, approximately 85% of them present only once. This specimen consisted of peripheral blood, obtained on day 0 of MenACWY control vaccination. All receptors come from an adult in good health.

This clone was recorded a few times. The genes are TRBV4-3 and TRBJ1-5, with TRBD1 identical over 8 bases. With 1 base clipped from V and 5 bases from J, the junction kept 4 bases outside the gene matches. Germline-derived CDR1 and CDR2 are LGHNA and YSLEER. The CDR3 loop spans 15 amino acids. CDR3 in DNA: TGCGCCAGCAGCCAAGTCCAGGGGGCTTATCAGCCCCAGCATTTT. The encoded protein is CASSQVQGAYQPQHF.

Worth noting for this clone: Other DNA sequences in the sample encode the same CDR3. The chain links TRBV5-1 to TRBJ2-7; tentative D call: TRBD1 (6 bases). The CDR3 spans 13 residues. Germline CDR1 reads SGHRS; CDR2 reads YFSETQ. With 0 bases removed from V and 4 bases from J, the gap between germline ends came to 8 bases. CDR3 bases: TGCGCCAGCAGCTTGGTGGACAGTTACGAGCAGTACTTC. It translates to CASSLVDSYEQYF. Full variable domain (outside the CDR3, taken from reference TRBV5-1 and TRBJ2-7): KAGVTQTPRYLIKTRGQQVTLSCSPISGHRSVSWYQQTPGQGLQFLFEYFSETQRNKGNFPGRFSGRQFSNSRSEMNVSTLELGDSALYLCASSLVDSYEQYFGPGTRLTVT.

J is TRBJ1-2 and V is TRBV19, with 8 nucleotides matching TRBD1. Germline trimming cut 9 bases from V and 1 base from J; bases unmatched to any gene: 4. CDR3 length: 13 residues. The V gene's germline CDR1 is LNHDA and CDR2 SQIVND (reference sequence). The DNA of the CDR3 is TGTGCCAGCCGACAGGGGCTTAACTATGGCTACACCTTC. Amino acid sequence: CASRQGLNYGYTF.

In DNA form, the CDR3 reads TGTGCCAGCAGCCTCCCCGGACAGGGAGCCTATGGCTACACCTTC. Translated, it gives CASSLPGQGAYGYTF. The chain uses TRBV7-9 and TRBJ1-2, with 8 bases identical to TRBD1. V shed 5 bases, J shed 4 bases, and the junction held 9 bases outside the gene matches. CDR3 length equals 15 residues. Germline V gives CDR1 SEHNR, CDR2 FQNEAQ (reference sequence).

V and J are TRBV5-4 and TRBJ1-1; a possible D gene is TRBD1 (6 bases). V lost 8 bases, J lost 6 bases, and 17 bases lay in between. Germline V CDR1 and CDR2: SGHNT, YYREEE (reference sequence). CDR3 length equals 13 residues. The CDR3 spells CARGGREEAEAFF. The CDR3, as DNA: TGTGCCAGGGGGGGCAGGGAAGAAGCTGAAGCTTTCTTT.

CDR3 DNA sequence: TGTGCCAGCAGTCCTGGGGGGGAAGGGACTAATGAAAAACTGTTTTTT. Amino acids: CASSPGGEGTNEKLFF. The chain has TRBV28 and TRBJ1-4; weak D call: TRBD1 (5 bases). Germline assignment: CDR1 MDHEN and CDR2 SYDVKM. This CDR3 is 16 amino acids long. V lost 5 bases, J lost 2 bases, and 15 bases lay in between.

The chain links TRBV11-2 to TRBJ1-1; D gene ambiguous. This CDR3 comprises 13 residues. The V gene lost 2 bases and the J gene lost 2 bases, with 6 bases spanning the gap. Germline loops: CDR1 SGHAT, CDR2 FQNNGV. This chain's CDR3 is CASSLQLNTEAFF. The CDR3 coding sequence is TGTGCCAGCAGCTTACAGCTAAACACTGAAGCTTTCTTT.

CDR3 amino acids: CASSTAYEQYF. As DNA, the CDR3 is TGTGCCAGCAGTACCGCCTACGAGCAGTACTTC. The chain uses TRBV6-2 or TRBV6-3 and TRBJ2-7; no firm D call. Germline assignment: CDR1 MNHEY and CDR2 SVGEGT. The germline V and J ends were trimmed by 5 bases and 2 bases, with 4 bases remaining between them. The length of the CDR3 is 11 residues.

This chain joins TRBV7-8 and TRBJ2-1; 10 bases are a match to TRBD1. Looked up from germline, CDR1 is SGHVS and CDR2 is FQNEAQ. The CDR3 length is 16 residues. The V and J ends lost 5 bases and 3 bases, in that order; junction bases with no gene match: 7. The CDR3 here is CASSTTGTGVYNEQFF. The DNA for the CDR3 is TGTGCCAGCAGCACCACCGGGACAGGGGTCTACAATGAGCAGTTCTTC.

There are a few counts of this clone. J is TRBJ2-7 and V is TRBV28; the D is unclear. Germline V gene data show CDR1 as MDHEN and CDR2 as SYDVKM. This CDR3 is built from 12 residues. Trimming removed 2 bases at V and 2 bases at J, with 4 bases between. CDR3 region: CASSLPAYEQYF. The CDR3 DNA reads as TGTGCCAGCAGTTTACCGGCCTACGAGCAGTACTTC.

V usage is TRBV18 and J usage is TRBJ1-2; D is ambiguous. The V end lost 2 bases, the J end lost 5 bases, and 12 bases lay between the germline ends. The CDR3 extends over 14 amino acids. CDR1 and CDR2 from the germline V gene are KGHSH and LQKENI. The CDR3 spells CASSPGGFFYGYTF. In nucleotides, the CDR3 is TGTGCCAGCTCACCAGGAGGGTTTTTTTATGGCTACACCTTC.

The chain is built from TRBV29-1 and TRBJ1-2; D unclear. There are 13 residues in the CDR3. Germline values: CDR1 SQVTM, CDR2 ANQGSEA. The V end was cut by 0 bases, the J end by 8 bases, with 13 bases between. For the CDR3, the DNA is TGCAGCGTTGAAGATGCCCTCCTCCGGGGCTACACCTTC. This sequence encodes CSVEDALLRGYTF.

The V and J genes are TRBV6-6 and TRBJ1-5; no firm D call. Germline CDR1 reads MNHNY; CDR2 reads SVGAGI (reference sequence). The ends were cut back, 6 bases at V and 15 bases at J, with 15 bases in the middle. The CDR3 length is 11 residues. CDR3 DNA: TGTGCCAGCAGCGGTTCCTTACTTTGGCATTTT. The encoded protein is CASSGSLLWHF.

The CDR3 nucleotides read TGTGCCAGCAGTCCGCTACGGGCGGAGGAAGAGACCCAGTACTTC. Translation gives CASSPLRAEEETQYF. J is TRBJ2-5 and V is TRBV25-1; TRBD2 might be the D (5 bases). CDR1 and CDR2 from the germline V gene are MGHDK and SYGVNS. CDR3 length: 15 amino acids. The ends were cut back, 5 bases at V and 3 bases at J, with 16 bases in the middle.

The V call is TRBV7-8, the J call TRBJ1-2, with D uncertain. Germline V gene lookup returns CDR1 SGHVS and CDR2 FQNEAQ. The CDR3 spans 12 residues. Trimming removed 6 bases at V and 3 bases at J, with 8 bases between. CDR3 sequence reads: CASSTDYYGYTF. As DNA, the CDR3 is TGTGCCAGCAGTACCGATTACTATGGCTACACCTTC.

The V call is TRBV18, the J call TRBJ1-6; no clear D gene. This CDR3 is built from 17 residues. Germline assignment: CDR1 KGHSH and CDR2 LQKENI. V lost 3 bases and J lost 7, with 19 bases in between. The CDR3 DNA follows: TGTGCCAGCTCACCGGCCTCACATATTTCAATCAATTCACCCCTCCACTTT. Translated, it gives CASSPASHISINSPLHF.

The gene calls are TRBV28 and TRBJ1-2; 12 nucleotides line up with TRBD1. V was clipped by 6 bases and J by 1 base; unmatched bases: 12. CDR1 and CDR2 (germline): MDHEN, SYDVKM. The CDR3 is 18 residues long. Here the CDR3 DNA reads TGTGCCAGCAGGTCCACTCCGGGACAGGGGGCGTATAACTATGGCTACACCTTC. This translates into CASRSTPGQGAYNYGYTF.

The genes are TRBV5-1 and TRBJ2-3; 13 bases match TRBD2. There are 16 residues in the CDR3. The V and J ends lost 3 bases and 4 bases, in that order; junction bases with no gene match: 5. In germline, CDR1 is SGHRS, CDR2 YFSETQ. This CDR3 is CASSWGLAGTSDTQYF. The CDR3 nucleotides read TGCGCCAGCAGCTGGGGACTAGCGGGGACCTCAGATACGCAGTATTTT. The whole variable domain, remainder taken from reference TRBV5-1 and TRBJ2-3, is KAGVTQTPRYLIKTRGQQVTLSCSPISGHRSVSWYQQTPGQGLQFLFEYFSETQRNKGNFPGRFSGRQFSNSRSEMNVSTLELGDSALYLCASSWGLAGTSDTQYFGPGTRLTVL.

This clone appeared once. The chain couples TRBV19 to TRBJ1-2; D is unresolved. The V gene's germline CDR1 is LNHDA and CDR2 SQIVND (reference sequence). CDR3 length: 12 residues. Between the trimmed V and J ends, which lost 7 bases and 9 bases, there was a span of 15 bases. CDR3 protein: CASTWRAGSYTF. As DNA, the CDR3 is TGTGCCAGTACCTGGAGGGCGGGAAGCTACACCTTC.